This T cell receptor (beta chain) was observed in a study of PD-1 blockade in classical Hodgkin lymphoma. Clones were sequenced by immunoSEQ multiplex PCR, and TCRdb holds only the in-frame ones, with some missing. This table holds over 7,000 clones, roughly three quarters found once. Whole-study results and caveats: There was a significant rise in CD4+ TCR diversity by C4D1, with no such rise for CD8+. Patients who responded completely had about the same baseline diversity as newly diagnosed patients. Still unresolved is the cause of the repertoire differences, which may be disease activity or prior therapy.

With no exception, relapse followed autologous stem cell transplantation in all patients, and brentuximab vedotin exposure varied. Thawed PBMCs yielded CD4+ T cells through magnetic negative selection. The length of the CDR3 is 16 residues. Germline V gene data show CDR1 as SGHTA and CDR2 as FQGNSA. Trimming shortened V by 5 bases and J by 4 bases, and 20 bases separated the two germline ends. Comments on this clone: Its antigen is currently unknown.

The chain links TRBV7-2 to TRBJ1-2, with D possibly matching TRBD1 (5 bases). Here the sequenced sample was CD4+ T cells from blood, taken at baseline. This sequence originates from a human donor with classical Hodgkin lymphoma. Written as DNA, the CDR3 is TGTGCCAGCAGCCGACGGGACGGAGAGGTTAGCTATGGCTACACCTTC. Encoded protein: CASSRRDGEVSYGYTF.